This TCR beta chain appears in the sequencing data of a study of T cells in Graves' hyperthyroidism and ophthalmopathy. Amplification of TCR beta CDR3 regions used RNA as the template. The TCR CDR3 first-round RT-PCR relied on the HTBI primer set. TCRdb processed the multiplex PCR reads anew with MiXCR; each CDR3 protein has one entry. Of about 400,000 distinct CDR3 sequences in the sample, about 13% were seen once. This clonotype was recorded at least ten times. The CDR3 totals 15 residues. Germline assignment: CDR1 DFQATT and CDR2 SNEGSKA (reference sequence). V trimming: 4 bases; J trimming: 9 bases; junction bases outside the gene matches: 7.

V and J are TRBV20-1 and TRBJ2-1; 15 bases are a match to TRBD2. Sequencing was done on a sample of blood. The clonotype comes from a woman aged 18-30 years with Graves' hyperthyroidism. The CDR3 sequence: CSATGLAGGPSEQFF. CDR3 bases: TGCAGTGCTACAGGACTAGCGGGAGGGCCGAGTGAGCAGTTCTTC.